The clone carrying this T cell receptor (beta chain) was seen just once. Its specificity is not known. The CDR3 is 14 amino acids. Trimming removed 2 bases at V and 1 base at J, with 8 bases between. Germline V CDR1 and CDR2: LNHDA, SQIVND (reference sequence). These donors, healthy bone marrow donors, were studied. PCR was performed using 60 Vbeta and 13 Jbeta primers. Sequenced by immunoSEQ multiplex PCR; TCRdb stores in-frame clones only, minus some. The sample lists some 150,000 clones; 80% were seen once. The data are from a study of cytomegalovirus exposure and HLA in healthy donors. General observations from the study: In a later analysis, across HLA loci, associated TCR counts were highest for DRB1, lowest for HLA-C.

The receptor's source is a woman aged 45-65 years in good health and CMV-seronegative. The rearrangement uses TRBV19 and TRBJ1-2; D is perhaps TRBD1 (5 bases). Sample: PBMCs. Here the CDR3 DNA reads TGTGCCAGTAGTATAACTCAGGGTAACTATGGCTACACCTTC. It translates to CASSITQGNYGYTF.